What follows are 29 T cell receptor beta chains derived from one specimen sequenced in a study of blood T cell repertoires in COVID-19. Clones were read by immunoSEQ multiplex PCR, and TCRdb kept only the in-frame ones, dropping some. The sample yields around 150,000 clones, 88% seen once. Material: peripheral blood. All receptors derive from a man aged 45-65 years with active or convalescent COVID-19.

This chain connects TRBV7-9 to TRBJ2-1, with 9 bases identical to TRBD2. The CDR3 consists of 15 residues. CDR1 and CDR2 from the germline V gene are SEHNR and FQNEAQ (reference sequence). V lost 1 base to trimming and J lost 7 bases; unmatched junction nucleotides: 5. The CDR3 region has the DNA TGTGCCAGCAGCTTAGAGGGCGGGAGGGCTAATGAGCAGTTCTTC. Translating it yields CASSLEGGRANEQFF.

This chain uses TRBV2 with TRBJ2-4, with 11 bases matching TRBD2. Trimming removed 7 bases from V and 0 bases from J; junction bases left unmatched: 14. The CDR3 extends over 19 amino acids. CDR1 is SNHLY and CDR2 is FYNNEI in the germline V gene. The CDR3: CASTKGRVTSGVAKNIQYF. Here the CDR3 DNA reads TGTGCCAGCACCAAAGGACGGGTGACTAGCGGGGTAGCCAAAAACATTCAGTACTTC.

The chain has TRBV5-1 and TRBJ2-5; tentative D call: TRBD1 (6 bases). The CDR3 is made up of 15 amino acids. Trimming took 0 bases from V and 0 from J, leaving 9 bases between them. Germline CDR1 is SGHRS and CDR2 is YFSETQ. The CDR3 nucleotides are TGCGCCAGCAGCTTGGGGGGGACAAACCAAGAGACCCAGTACTTC. It encodes CASSLGGTNQETQYF.

The J gene is TRBJ1-4, the V gene TRBV2; perhaps TRBD1 as D (6 bases). This CDR3 contains 14 residues. Germline lookup yields CDR1 SNHLY and CDR2 FYNNEI. V lost 6 bases, J lost 5 bases, and 13 bases lay in between. CDR3 DNA: TGTGCCAGCAGGTTCGGGACACAAAATGAAAAACTGTTTTTT. Its protein product is CASRFGTQNEKLFF.

The chain has TRBV7-2 and TRBJ2-5; D unclear. V was trimmed by 5 bases and J by 5 bases, leaving 12 bases between them. Germline loops: CDR1 SGHTA, CDR2 FQGNSA. The CDR3 is 13 amino acids. The CDR3 DNA reads TGTGCCAGCAGCCTTAATAACGGGGAGACCCAGTACTTC. Translation gives CASSLNNGETQYF.

This sequence joins TRBV27 and TRBJ2-7; TRBD2 matches at 7 bases. The J segment lost 2 bases and the V segment lost 5 bases, leaving 9 bases of the junction unmatched. The CDR3 consists of 15 residues. CDR1 is MNHEY and CDR2 is SMNVEV in the germline V gene (reference sequence). CDR3 nucleotide sequence: TGTGCCAGCAGTAAGCGCGGGAGTTTCACCTACGAGCAGTACTTC. Translated: CASSKRGSFTYEQYF.

The rearrangement uses TRBV2 and TRBJ2-7; possible D gene TRBD2, 6 bases. V dropped 3 bases and J dropped 0 bases, with 12 bases sitting between them. Germline-derived CDR1 and CDR2 are SNHLY and FYNNEI. This CDR3 has 15 residues. The DNA for the CDR3 is TGTGCCAGCAGTGAGGAGGGTAAGGGCTCCTACGAGCAGTACTTC. It is translated as CASSEEGKGSYEQYF.

This clone appeared once. The CDR3 region has the DNA TGTGCCAGCAGCCCCATGACTAGCGGGCCTACCTACGAGCAGTACTTC. As protein: CASSPMTSGPTYEQYF. The chain carries TRBV9 and TRBJ2-7; TRBD2 aligns across 10 bases. With 4 bases clipped from V and 2 bases from J, the junction kept 9 bases outside the gene matches. The CDR3 runs 16 residues. Germline CDR1 SGDLS, CDR2 YYNGEE.

The CDR3 nucleotides read TGTGCCAGTAAATGGACAGCCTCCGCCGAGCAGTACTTC. It translates to CASKWTASAEQYF. This chain links TRBV19 with TRBJ2-7, with D perhaps TRBD1 (6 bases). Germline-derived CDR1 and CDR2 are LNHDA and SQIVND (reference sequence). The CDR3 contains 13 residues. Trimming took 7 bases from V and 6 from J, leaving 16 bases between them.

The chain links TRBV29-1 to TRBJ1-6; TRBD1 agrees at 7 bases. The CDR3 loop spans 13 amino acids. The V gene end was trimmed by 4 bases and the J gene end by 5 bases; junction bases not matched to a gene: 2. Germline V gene sequence: CDR1 SQVTM, CDR2 ANQGSEA. The CDR3 loop reads CSVVTGDNSPLHF. In nucleotides, the CDR3 is TGCAGCGTTGTCACAGGGGATAATTCACCCCTCCACTTT.

The rearrangement uses TRBV6-1 and TRBJ2-7, with D unclear. Germline CDR1 reads MNHNS; CDR2 reads SASEGT. Between the trimmed V and J ends, which lost 0 bases and 0 bases, there was a span of 9 bases. CDR3 length: 15 residues. CDR3 sequence: CASSEAGASSYEQYF. CDR3 in DNA: TGTGCCAGCAGTGAAGCAGGAGCCAGCTCCTACGAGCAGTACTTC.

V gene TRBV23-1 combines with J gene TRBJ2-3, with D possibly TRBD2 on 5 matching bases. TRBV23-1 qualifies as an ORF whose function is uncertain. Trimming removed 0 bases from V and 4 bases from J, with 14 bases in between. This CDR3 comprises 16 residues. The CDR3 here is CASSQSPGLSPDTQYF. CDR3 nucleotides: TGCGCCAGCAGTCAATCGCCCGGACTGTCCCCAGATACGCAGTATTTT.

The chain links TRBV15 to TRBJ1-5, with a weak D call TRBD1 (6 bases). Per the germline V gene, CDR1 is LNHNV and CDR2 is YYDKDF (reference sequence). The V end lost 0 bases, the J end lost 7 bases, and 16 bases lay between the germline ends. The CDR3 has 16 residues. The DNA for the CDR3 is TGTGCCACCAGCAGAGATATGGGACAACCAGGGCAGCCCCAGCATTTT. Translation gives CATSRDMGQPGQPQHF.

The chain couples TRBV10-3 to TRBJ1-6; possibly TRBD1 for D (6 bases). V shed 6 bases and J shed 8 bases, with 14 bases lying between them. Germline assignment: CDR1 ENHRY and CDR2 SYGVKD. The CDR3 loop spans 14 amino acids. In nucleotides, the CDR3 is TGTGCCATCAGGTCCGGGACACTCGATTCACCCCTCCACTTT. It encodes CAIRSGTLDSPLHF.

The chain uses TRBV7-9 and TRBJ1-4, with unresolved D. This CDR3 region has 16 residues. The germline CDR1 and CDR2 sequences are SEHNR and FQNEAQ (reference sequence). Trimming removed 5 bases at V and 0 bases at J, with 13 bases between. The CDR3 DNA reads TGTGCCAGCAGCGGCCACCAGGCAACAACTAATGAAAAACTGTTTTTT. It encodes CASSGHQATTNEKLFF.

The chain carries TRBV7-9 and TRBJ2-3; TRBD2 matches 10 bases. CDR3 length: 17 residues. V shed 1 base, J shed 5 bases, and the junction held 9 bases outside the gene matches. The germline V gene encodes CDR1 SEHNR and CDR2 FQNEAQ (reference sequence). The DNA of the CDR3 is TGTGCCAGCAGCTTAGGAGTAGCGGGAGGTTCTAGAGATACGCAGTATTTT. Translating gives CASSLGVAGGSRDTQYF.

The chain uses TRBV7-3 and TRBJ2-4, with D perhaps matching TRBD1 (6 bases). V shed 0 bases and J shed 5 bases, with 14 bases lying between them. The CDR3 has 16 residues. Per the germline V gene, CDR1 is SGHTA and CDR2 is FQGTGA. This CDR3 is CASSLTWEEGENIQYF. CDR3 bases: TGTGCCAGCAGCTTAACCTGGGAAGAGGGGGAAAACATTCAGTACTTC.

The chain joins TRBV6-5 to TRBJ2-7, with D tentatively TRBD1 (6 bases). V shed 10 bases and J shed 0 bases, with 19 bases lying between them. The CDR3 is 15 amino acids. Germline-derived CDR1 and CDR2 are MNHEY and SVGAGI. The chain's CDR3 is CATTPARGASYEQYF. CDR3 DNA sequence: TGTGCCACCACCCCCGCCAGGGGAGCCTCCTACGAGCAGTACTTC.

The chain couples TRBV7-2 to TRBJ2-4; no reliable D call. V was shortened by 5 bases and J by 2 bases, with 4 bases between the two germline ends. Germline values: CDR1 SGHTA, CDR2 FQGNSA. CDR3 length equals 12 residues. The CDR3, as DNA: TGTGCCAGCAGCGCGACCAAAAACATTCAGTACTTC. As protein: CASSATKNIQYF.

The chain joins TRBV5-4 to TRBJ2-6; TRBD1 aligns across 12 bases. J lost 4 bases, V lost 4 bases, and 9 bases had no gene match. Germline CDR1 is SGHNT and CDR2 is YYREEE (reference sequence). The CDR3 consists of 18 residues. CDR3 nucleotide sequence: TGTGCCAGCAGCGTCCGGGACAGGGGGCCTAGCGGGGCCAACGTCCTGACTTTC. Its translation is CASSVRDRGPSGANVLTF.

The chain recombines TRBV18 with TRBJ2-5; possible D gene TRBD1, 6 bases. V was pared by 5 bases and J by 1 base, with 14 bases between. Germline CDR1 and CDR2: KGHSH and LQKENI. The CDR3 loop spans 15 amino acids. The CDR3 spells CASSENQGPQETQYF. The CDR3, as DNA: TGTGCCAGCTCAGAAAATCAGGGGCCCCAAGAGACCCAGTACTTC.

The rearrangement uses TRBV19 and TRBJ1-1, with D perhaps matching TRBD1 (6 bases). V shed 4 bases and J shed 2 bases, with 8 bases lying between them. Germline V lookup: CDR1 LNHDA, CDR2 SQIVND (reference sequence). The CDR3 consists of 13 residues. CDR3 sequence (DNA): TGTGCCAGTAGTACCAGGGGAAACACTGAAGCTTTCTTT. This sequence encodes CASSTRGNTEAFF. Filled out from reference TRBV19 and TRBJ1-1, the complete variable domain reads DGGITQSPKYLFRKEGQNVTLSCEQNLNHDAMYWYRQDPGQGLRLIYYSQIVNDFQKGDIAEGYSVSREKKESFPLTVTSAQKNPTAFYLCASSTRGNTEAFFGQGTRLTVV.

In DNA form, the CDR3 reads TGTGCCAGTAGTACCCCCGACAGCACAGCTAACTATGGCTACACCTTC. Protein: CASSTPDSTANYGYTF. The chain employs TRBV19 and TRBJ1-2; tentative D call: TRBD1 (5 bases). V lost 4 bases and J lost 0, with 15 bases in between. The CDR3 loop spans 16 amino acids. Germline CDR1 LNHDA, CDR2 SQIVND (reference sequence).

This sequence joins TRBV5-4 and TRBJ2-7; 7 bases align to TRBD2. V lost 0 bases and J lost 7; bases outside the gene matches: 10. CDR1 SGHNT and CDR2 YYREEE come from the germline V gene (reference sequence). CDR3 length: 15 residues. CDR3 sequence (DNA): TGTGCCAGCAGCTTGGACTCTGGGAGGGCAGGGGAGCAGTACTTC. Protein sequence: CASSLDSGRAGEQYF.

The CDR3 DNA follows: TGTGCCAGCAGAAGGGACAGCCTTGGGGAGCTGTTTTTT. Protein product: CASRRDSLGELFF. The chain links TRBV6-4 to TRBJ2-2, with TRBD1 matching 7 bases. V dropped 6 bases and J dropped 8; count of bases not matched to a gene: 6. The CDR3 totals 13 residues. Germline CDR1 and CDR2: MRHNA and SNTAGT.

This chain uses TRBV19 with TRBJ2-2; D is ambiguous. Germline CDR1 LNHDA, CDR2 SQIVND (reference sequence). The ends were cut back, 5 bases at V and 2 bases at J, with 9 bases in the middle. There are 14 residues in the CDR3. CDR3 amino acids: CASSPRKNTGELFF. The CDR3 coding sequence is TGTGCCAGTAGTCCGCGGAAAAACACCGGGGAGCTGTTTTTT.

This sequence joins TRBV29-1 and TRBJ1-4, with D perhaps TRBD1 (5 bases). CDR3 length: 14 amino acids. Trimming left V 5 bases short and J 8 bases short, with 18 bases between. Germline V gene lookup returns CDR1 SQVTM and CDR2 ANQGSEA. CDR3 coding DNA: TGCAGCGTTTTAGGTGGAGGGGTGGGGGAAAAACTGTTTTTT. Amino acids: CSVLGGGVGEKLFF.

This chain joins TRBV5-1 and TRBJ2-7, with no clear D. Germline CDR1 SGHRS, CDR2 YFSETQ. Trimming stripped 2 bases from V and 6 bases from J, with 12 bases between. The CDR3 sequence is 13 residues long. The chain's CDR3 is CASSFKEYSEQYF. CDR3 sequence (DNA): TGCGCCAGCAGCTTTAAGGAATACAGCGAGCAGTACTTC.

The chain links TRBV19 to TRBJ2-7; D is uncertain. V lost 3 bases to trimming and J lost 0 bases, with 15 bases between them. The CDR3 is 16 amino acids. Germline V CDR1 and CDR2: LNHDA, SQIVND (reference sequence). Here the CDR3 reads CASSILPSRSSYEQYF. In nucleotides, the CDR3 is TGTGCCAGTAGTATTCTTCCCAGCCGGAGCTCCTACGAGCAGTACTTC.